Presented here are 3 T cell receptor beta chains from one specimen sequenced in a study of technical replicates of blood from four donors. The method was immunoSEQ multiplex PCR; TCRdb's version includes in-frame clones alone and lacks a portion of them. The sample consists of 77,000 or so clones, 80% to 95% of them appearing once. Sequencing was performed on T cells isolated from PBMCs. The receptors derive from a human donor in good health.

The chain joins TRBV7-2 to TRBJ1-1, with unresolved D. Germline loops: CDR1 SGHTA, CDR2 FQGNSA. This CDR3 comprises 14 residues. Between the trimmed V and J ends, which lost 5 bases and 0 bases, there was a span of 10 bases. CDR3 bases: TGTGCCAGCAGCAGAGGTTGGATGAACACTGAAGCTTTCTTT. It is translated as CASSRGWMNTEAFF.

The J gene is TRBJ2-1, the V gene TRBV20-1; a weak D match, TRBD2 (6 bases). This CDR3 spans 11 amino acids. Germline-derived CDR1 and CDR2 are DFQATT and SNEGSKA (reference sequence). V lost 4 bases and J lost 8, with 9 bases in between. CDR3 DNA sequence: TGCAGTGCTACTTGGAGGGATGAGCAGTTCTTC. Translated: CSATWRDEQFF.

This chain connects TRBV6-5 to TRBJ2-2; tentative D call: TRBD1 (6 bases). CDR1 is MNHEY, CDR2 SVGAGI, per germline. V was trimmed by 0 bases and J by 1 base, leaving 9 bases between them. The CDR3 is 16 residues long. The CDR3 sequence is CASSYSPGVNTGELFF. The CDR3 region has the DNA TGTGCCAGCAGTTACTCTCCAGGGGTGAACACCGGGGAGCTGTTTTTT.